This record covers a single TCR beta chain. This sample is part of a study of beta chain features in type 1 diabetes. Germline V gives CDR1 SGHTA, CDR2 FQGTGA. V was pared by 5 bases and J by 1 base, with 15 bases of the junction left unmatched. The CDR3 totals 19 residues. TCRB transcripts that were expressed got sequenced, as all of the isolated RNA had been reverse transcribed. The method was immunoSEQ multiplex PCR; TCRdb's version includes in-frame clones alone and lacks a portion of them. The sample has about 340,000 clones; under 8.5% are singletons. The receptor's source is a woman aged 18-29 years in good health. The rearrangement joins TRBV7-3 to TRBJ2-1; 9 bases align to TRBD2. Sequencing was done on a sample of central memory CD4+ T cells from blood. CDR3 sequence (DNA): TGTGCCAGCAGCCCAAACTCCGCGGGAGGGCGGGGGTCCTACAATGAGCAGTTCTTC. Translated: CASSPNSAGGRGSYNEQFF.